A single sample is the source of the 5 T cell receptor beta chains below, sequenced in a study of blood T cell repertoires in COVID-19. Assay used: immunoSEQ multiplex PCR; TCRdb lists only in-frame clones, some missing. The repertoire holds about 200,000 clones, 65% to 85% seen once, with approximately 7.2% in the top ten. The source material was peripheral blood. These receptors were taken from a woman of 80 years or more with acute or convalescent COVID-19.

The chain recombines TRBV29-1 with TRBJ2-2; D perhaps matches TRBD2 (6 bases). There are 13 residues in the CDR3. Germline V gene lookup returns CDR1 SQVTM and CDR2 ANQGSEA. CDR3 loop: CSGFEGGTGELFF. CDR3 coding DNA: TGCAGTGGGTTCGAGGGAGGCACCGGGGAGCTGTTTTTT.

Note on this clone: Mismatch with germline at one junction end may stem from a read error. This chain joins TRBV11-3 and TRBJ2-7, with a tentative D call TRBD2 (5 bases). Germline CDR1 SGHNT, CDR2 YENEEA. The CDR3 spans 11 residues. DNA of the CDR3: TGTGCCAGCAGCTTAGTGGACTCATCTGACTTC. Its protein product is CASSLVDSSDF.

The CDR3, as DNA: TGTGCCAGTAGTATAGGGGGGGGCCAGAGCTCCTACAATGAGCAGTTCTTC. The encoded protein is CASSIGGGQSSYNEQFF. This chain uses TRBV19 with TRBJ2-1, with D perhaps matching TRBD2 (7 bases). The CDR3 spans 17 residues. The germline V gene encodes CDR1 LNHDA and CDR2 SQIVND (reference sequence). The V end lost 1 base, the J end lost 0 bases, and 13 bases lay between the germline ends.

This clone was recorded only once. The chain recombines TRBV5-1 with TRBJ1-5, with 8 nucleotides matching TRBD1. CDR1 is SGHRS, CDR2 YFSETQ, per germline. V was pared by 2 bases and J by 5 bases, with 3 bases of the junction left unmatched. The CDR3 has 14 residues. The CDR3 DNA sequence: TGCGCCAGCAGCTTACAGGGGGACGATCAGCCCCAGCATTTT. Its protein is CASSLQGDDQPQHF.

The chain uses TRBV5-4 and TRBJ2-2; TRBD1 matches at 7 bases. This CDR3 has 14 amino acids. The V segment lost 4 bases and the J segment 8 bases; nucleotides outside the gene matches: 8. Germline assignment: CDR1 SGHNT and CDR2 YYREEE (reference sequence). CDR3: CASSVRDRRGELFF. The CDR3 nucleotides read TGTGCCAGCAGCGTCCGGGACAGAAGGGGGGAGCTGTTTTTT.